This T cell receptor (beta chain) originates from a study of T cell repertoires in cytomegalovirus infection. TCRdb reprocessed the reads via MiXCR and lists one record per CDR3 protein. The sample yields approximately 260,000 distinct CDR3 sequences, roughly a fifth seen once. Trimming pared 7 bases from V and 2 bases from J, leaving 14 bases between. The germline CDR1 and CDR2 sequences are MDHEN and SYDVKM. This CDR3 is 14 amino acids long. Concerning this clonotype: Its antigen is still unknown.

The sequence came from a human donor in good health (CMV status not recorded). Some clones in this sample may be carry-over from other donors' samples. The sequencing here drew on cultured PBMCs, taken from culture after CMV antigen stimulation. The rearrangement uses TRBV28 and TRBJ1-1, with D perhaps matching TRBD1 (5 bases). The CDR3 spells CASTYTTANTEAFF. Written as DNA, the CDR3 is TGTGCCAGCACCTATACGACAGCTAACACTGAAGCTTTCTTT.